Sequencing of this TCR beta chain was carried out in a study of technical replicates of blood from a handful of donors. Sequencing was performed with immunoSEQ multiplex PCR; in TCRdb, only in-frame clones are kept and a portion is missing. The table shows 50,000 to 70,000 clones, with 91% occurring only once. The origin of this receptor is a human donor in good health. Some clones in this sample may be carry-over from other donors' samples. The sample was PBMCs.

The CDR3 loop reads CASSRKSSGSYGYTF. The CDR3 DNA reads TGTGCCAGCAGTCGAAAATCCTCAGGGTCCTATGGCTACACCTTC. V gene TRBV27 combines with J gene TRBJ1-2, with D possibly TRBD1 on 5 matching bases. The CDR3 totals 15 residues. Germline V gives CDR1 MNHEY, CDR2 SMNVEV (reference sequence). Trimming took off 5 bases at V and 4 bases at J, with 17 bases between the two ends.